This entry is about one TCR beta chain. What antigen it recognizes has not been identified. No qualities accompany the bases; no much larger clone lies one base away. The sample belongs to a study of cytomegalovirus exposure and HLA in healthy donors (dated by TCRdb to about 2017). At the level of the whole study: According to an earlier analysis of 587 of the donors, about 179 million T cells yielded roughly 110 million unique TCR beta sequences and about 300 Gb of sequence data. The study used immunosequencing to profile the T cell repertoires of several hundred subjects and linked those repertoires to cytomegalovirus serostatus. Donor age, sex, ethnicity and CMV serostatus were collected together with the repertoire data. Approximately 310 gigabases of sequencing data and approximately 93 million unique TCR sequences were included in an early release covering about 700 HLA-typed donors. Rather than using new phenotypic data, the later analysis identified candidate immune exposures from TCR beta sequences and from how often those sequences occurred across donors. Across approximately 400 genotyped donors of the cohort, an average of 235,054 unique TCR beta nucleotide sequences per donor were sequenced, and 15% to 20% of those sequences were non-productive. To predict cytomegalovirus infection status, the study brought together high-throughput TCR immunosequencing, statistical association of individual TCRs with disease status, and machine learning. To study patterns of TCR occurrence, a later analysis re-analyzed previously published TCR beta repertoires from 666 donors and added high-resolution HLA genotyping. In an earlier analysis of a few hundred of the donors, high-throughput TCR beta sequencing was used to judge whether each TCR beta V gene segment behaved as functional or pseudogenic. Every repertoire in the discovery cohort had been generated on one and the same sequencing platform. Both class I and class II loci were covered by HLA typing, at four-digit resolution. The number of donors typed differed by locus, with roughly 620-630 for A, B, C, DRB1 and DQB1, more than 500 for DQA1, over 600 for DPA1, and 400 to 490 for DPB1. Five DR-DQ haplotypes were treated as single units for association and clustering because of strong linkage in the cohort. Among the approximately 420 genotyped donors, approximately 76% belonged to the genetic ancestry cluster associated with self-reported Caucasian donors. The study aimed to test whether signatures of past pathogen exposure could be identified by cataloging public T cell receptors. Besides the first cohort of under 700 subjects, a separate validation cohort made up of 120 different subjects was used. A later genetic analysis took genome-wide SNP genotypes for about 60% of the roughly 670 donors and used that subset as a discovery cohort. What the work shows at the level of the full study, not this receptor alone: Because the 87-base-pair reads could not distinguish some IMGT-functional V segments, including TRBV6-2 and TRBV6-3, those segments were excluded. A later analysis found that TCR association rates varied across HLA loci, with DRB1 alleles showing the most associated TCRs and HLA-C alleles the fewest. In a later analysis, most CMV-associated TCR beta chains were found to appear HLA-restricted, with HLA associations seemingly driven largely by CMV exposure. According to the authors, the approach could potentially be generalized to other disease states and immunological phenotypes. A later genetic analysis associated a missense DCLRE1C variant with V-gene and J-gene trimming of TCR beta chains, and an independent cohort replicated the association. Most TCR sequences were observed very rarely across donors, whereas some public TCRs were present in many individuals. A later analysis associated roughly 17,000 TCR beta sequences with specific HLA alleles at a false discovery rate of 0.05. Sequencing depth was assumed to be roughly uniform across donors in the presence/absence analyses, though that assumption may not hold. Assigning TCR associations to individual alleles was difficult when HLA alleles, especially DR and DQ, strongly co-occurred. The study listed over 150 TCR beta chains as associated with cytomegalovirus. In vitro tests confirmed that a few of the cytomegalovirus-associated TCR beta chains recognize cytomegalovirus antigens. A later analysis reported that several top co-occurrence clusters appeared linked to parvovirus B19, influenza, CMV and Epstein-Barr virus. Because some donors lacked HLA typing at each locus, the association tests relied only on the typed subset. Cytomegalovirus status was reported to be diagnosed by the classifier with high specificity and sensitivity in both the original and validation cohorts. The sequencing pipeline was judged likely to have produced a cluster of highly shared sequence variants as a technical artifact. In a later analysis, HLA-associated TCR beta chains showed more clonal expansion and lower generation probabilities than non-associated chains that were equally common. A further reported finding was that TCR beta sequences accurately predicted the HLA-A and HLA-B alleles for most subjects in the first cohort. According to a later genetic analysis, donors in an Asian-associated ancestry cluster had fewer N-insertions in productive TCRs than the approximately 650-donor mean. Immune exposure information for the cohort was limited to CMV serostatus. Correlated functional status among segregating V segments might be attributable to linkage disequilibrium, but an unknown experimental factor could not be ruled out. This cohort had only TCR beta chains sequenced, and the lack of alpha or paired-chain data limited which features could be detected. Broadly in line with IMGT annotations, most TCR beta V segments showed up in productive rearrangements about 87% or about 30% of the time in an earlier analysis of approximately 600 of the donors. Because counts were too low, 15 to 20 rarely observed V segments, including chromosome 9 orphons, were left out of the earlier analysis of a few hundred of the donors.

Between the V and J ends, shortened by 1 base and 7 bases respectively, the junction contains 7 bases. The germline V gene encodes CDR1 MGHRA and CDR2 YSYEKL. The CDR3 starts with the cysteine, ends with the phenylalanine, and has 12 residues. The DNA shown is the 36-base CDR3, in frame from base 1. The cohort consisted of some 670 healthy bone marrow donors. At the time of sampling, all cohort members were nominally healthy, though unrecorded immune exposures were likely present. The donor tested CMV seronegative and was one of the 352 seronegative cohort members. Every donor gave a peripheral blood sample, and the peripheral blood mononuclear cells from that sample were used for TCR beta sequencing. Genomic DNA was extracted from the blood cell samples with the Qiagen DNeasy Blood Extraction Kit. Preparation of the library involved the immunoSEQ multiplex PCR assay. For the multiplex PCR, a mixture combining 60 forward primers for TCR Vbeta segments and 13 reverse primers for TCR Jbeta segments was used. The CDR3 region of rearranged TCR beta genes was amplified from genomic DNA by a multiplex PCR assay. Amplified TCR beta libraries were sequenced as 87-base-pair reads on the Illumina HiSeq System. On the authors' methods: A later analysis counted approximately 74 million unique TCR beta chains across the 640 or so repertoires, and 10 million to 11 million of these chains were shared by at least two donors. A nearest-neighbor algorithm error-corrected the raw reads and collapsed the reads into unique sequences, merging closely related sequences to remove PCR and sequencing errors. Alignment of CDR3 sequences to IMGT reference sequences was used to assign V, D and J gene segments. For a sequence to be retained, a match of at least six nucleotides to both a V gene segment and a J gene segment was required. A rearrangement was called productive if the CDR3 had no stop codons and remained in frame with V and J, and every other rearrangement was called non-productive. CDR3 was defined by IMGT convention, running from the second conserved V-encoded cysteine to the conserved J-encoded phenylalanine. Sequences without an unambiguous match to a single V gene segment were excluded from the earlier analysis of about 600 of the donors. An earlier analysis of 500 to 700 of the donors classified V segments as functional when productive rearrangements were above 56.7% and as segregating when the standard deviation between donors was above 5%. A statistical classification framework was built to diagnose cytomegalovirus status from the catalog of TCR beta chain sequences. A later analysis assigned V and J genes by comparing TCR nucleotide sequences with IMGT/GENE-DB human TR gene sequences. A later analysis assigned CDR3 sequences and most-parsimonious VDJ recombination scenarios with the TCRdist pipeline. In a later analysis, every TCR beta chain was defined by the combination of its CDR3 amino acid sequence and its V-gene family, and reads without a unique V-gene family were dropped. In a later analysis, fewer than 600 highly shared, low-generation-probability nucleotide sequences were removed to address suspected cross-contamination and a sequencing artifact. In a later analysis, a clonal expansion index was calculated for each public chain from normalized within-repertoire ranks of inferred template counts. In a later analysis, generation probabilities were computed with a VDJ recombination model fitted to out-of-frame rearrangements, and the resulting probabilities were checked against IGoR. In a later analysis, hypergeometric tests were used to score TCR-TCR, TCR-HLA and TCR-CMV co-occurrence, with a repertoire-size bias correction applied to TCR pairs. To estimate false discovery rates, a later analysis permuted the HLA or CMV assignments 20 times. A later analysis grouped co-occurring TCRs with DBSCAN, adding TCRdist sequence similarity when clustering within HLA-allele-positive subsets. Repertoires with fewer than 30,000 or more than 120,000 public chains were left out of co-occurrence clustering, as were a handful of repertoires with anomalous nucleotide sharing. TCRdb stores this immuneACCESS table with in-frame sequences only. Part of the clones is absent; in the studies checked, under half of the shortfall reflects unresolved V genes, and no reason is known for the rest. The DNA was the basis for D and trimming; V, J and clone size are from that table. The sample includes approximately 150,000 clones, with less than 90% observed a single time. The biggest ten clones account for about 1% of the sample.

This receptor was taken from a man younger than 45 in good health and CMV-seronegative. In this chain, TRBV4-1 is recombined with TRBJ1-2, with the D segment identity uncertain. Sequencing was done on a sample of PBMCs. The bases read TGCGCCAGCAGCCAAGGTCTCTCTGGCTACACCTTC. Its amino acids are CASSQGLSGYTF.